This is a list of T cell receptor beta chains from one sample in a study of cytomegalovirus exposure and HLA in healthy donors. Assay used: immunoSEQ multiplex PCR; TCRdb lists only in-frame clones, some missing. The sample lists 150,000 to 200,000 clones, almost 85% seen once, with 4.8% in the top ten. Sequencing input: PBMCs. The receptor source for this set is a girl aged 5 to 17 in good health and CMV-seropositive. Both conserved end residues are part of each CDR3. The D gene is left open where the match is weak. Rows give clone size only sometimes, using once, few, many, or a class for an expanded clone.

d_call	clone_size	cdr3_length	v_call	j_call	cdr3_aa	cdr3_nt
TRBD2	once	15	TRBV5-1	TRBJ2-7	CASSLSGGSTYEQYF	TGCGCCAGCAGCCTTAGCGGGGGGTCAACCTACGAGCAGTACTTC
TRBD1	NA	14	TRBV18	TRBJ2-5	CASSPGQGAKTQYF	TGTGCCAGCTCACCAGGACAGGGGGCTAAGACCCAGTACTTC
NA	NA	15	TRBV7-9	TRBJ2-3	CSSSLFQGPTDTQYF	TGTTCCAGCAGCTTATTCCAGGGCCCCACAGATACGCAGTATTTT
TRBD1	NA	17	TRBV4-1	TRBJ2-7	CASSLAGTGSFIYEQYF	TGCGCCAGCAGCCTTGCCGGGACAGGATCGTTTATCTACGAGCAGTACTTC
NA	few	14	TRBV12-5	TRBJ2-7	CASGPGGWSYEQYF	TGTGCTAGTGGCCCAGGGGGGTGGTCCTACGAGCAGTACTTC
TRBD2	NA	18	TRBV9	TRBJ2-1	CASSVGGSGGSKTNEQFF	TGTGCCAGCAGCGTAGGGGGTAGCGGGGGGTCTAAGACCAATGAGCAGTTCTTC
TRBD1	NA	15	TRBV5-1	TRBJ1-1	CASSRGTGKGTEAFF	TGCGCCAGCAGCAGAGGGACAGGTAAGGGCACTGAAGCTTTCTTT
NA	once	12	TRBV7-8	TRBJ2-5	CASSLEGWEQYF	TGTGCCAGCAGCTTAGAAGGGTGGGAGCAGTACTTC
NA	NA	19	TRBV29-1	TRBJ1-2	CSVLRTRPKWYTFTSWYTF	TGCAGCGTTCTTCGGACTCGACCAAAGTGGTACACCTTCACTTCGTGGTACACCTTC
TRBD2	few	16	TRBV2	TRBJ2-2	CASNFDSGGATGELFF	TGTGCCAGCAATTTCGACAGCGGGGGGGCCACCGGGGAGCTGTTTTTT
NA	NA	14	TRBV4-1	TRBJ2-7	CASSQGREVNEQYF	TGCGCCAGCAGCCAGGGCAGGGAGGTCAACGAGCAGTACTTC
TRBD1	NA	14	TRBV6-1	TRBJ1-2	CASSSRGQNYGYTF	TGTGCCAGCAGTAGTAGGGGACAGAACTATGGCTACACCTTC
TRBD1	NA	17	TRBV13	TRBJ1-2	CASSDGTGGSRLDGYTF	TGTGCCAGCAGCGATGGGACAGGGGGCAGTAGGTTGGATGGCTACACCTTC
NA	NA	15	TRBV7-8	TRBJ2-3	CASSLALVERGTQYF	TGTGCCAGCAGCTTAGCGTTGGTAGAACGCGGTACGCAGTATTTT
TRBD1	NA	15	TRBV27	TRBJ1-2	CASSLATTGGYGYTF	TGTGCCAGCAGTCTCGCGACGACAGGGGGCTATGGCTACACCTTC
NA	NA	11	TRBV28	TRBJ2-1	CASSPAREQFF	TGTGCCAGCAGTCCTGCGCGAGAGCAGTTCTTC
TRBD1	NA	18	TRBV5-1	TRBJ1-2	CASSLIDLGDRTNYGYTF	TGCGCCAGCAGCTTGATCGATCTTGGGGACAGGACTAACTATGGCTACACCTTC
NA	NA	15	TRBV10-3	TRBJ1-2	CAISESSGLPRGYTF	TGTGCCATCAGTGAGTCAAGTGGACTCCCCCGCGGCTACACCTTC
TRBD1	NA	12	TRBV25-1	TRBJ2-7	CASTGTGEEQYF	TGTGCCAGCACTGGGACAGGGGAAGAGCAGTACTTC
NA	NA	16	TRBV7-8	TRBJ2-1	CASSLESTGSYNEQFF	TGTGCCAGCAGCTTGGAATCAACAGGGTCCTACAATGAGCAGTTCTTC
TRBD2	NA	14	TRBV7-3	TRBJ2-3	CASSRTSGGDTQYF	TGTGCCAGCAGCCGGACTAGCGGGGGAGATACGCAGTATTTT
NA	NA	15	TRBV5-4	TRBJ1-2	CASSYNGNLWAGYTF	TGTGCCAGCAGCTACAACGGGAATCTGTGGGCTGGCTACACCTTC
TRBD1	NA	15	TRBV9	TRBJ1-2	CASSPRDRANYGYTF	TGTGCCAGCAGCCCGAGGGACAGGGCTAACTATGGCTACACCTTC
NA	few	14	TRBV6-1	TRBJ1-5	CASSEYRANQPQHF	TGTGCCAGCAGTGAATACAGGGCCAATCAGCCCCAGCATTTT
NA	NA	13	TRBV30	TRBJ2-7	CACPRASSYEQYF	TGTGCCTGCCCGCGGGCTAGCTCCTACGAGCAGTACTTC
TRBD1	NA	17	TRBV29-1	TRBJ1-1	CSASVSRGVYSSTEAFF	TGCAGCGCTTCGGTATCCAGGGGGGTTTATTCGAGCACTGAAGCTTTCTTT
NA	NA	11	TRBV12-5	TRBJ1-2	CESGSNYGYTF	TGTGAAAGTGGCTCCAACTATGGCTACACCTTC
TRBD1	NA	16	TRBV5-1	TRBJ2-5	CASGLEIQGAQETQYF	TGCGCCAGCGGCTTGGAAATACAGGGGGCTCAAGAGACCCAGTACTTC
NA	NA	14	TRBV9	TRBJ2-7	CASSVTFTGYEQYF	TGTGCCAGCAGCGTAACGTTTACAGGCTACGAGCAGTACTTC
NA	NA	14	TRBV5-5	TRBJ2-7	CASSLGGATYEQYF	TGTGCCAGCAGCTTAGGAGGGGCCACCTACGAGCAGTACTTC
NA	NA	14	TRBV14	TRBJ1-3	CASSRTGSGNTIYF	TGTGCCAGCAGCCGTACGGGCTCTGGAAACACCATATATTTT
NA	NA	12	TRBV6-1	TRBJ1-4	CASSDGGEKLFF	TGTGCCAGCAGCGACGGGGGGGAAAAACTGTTTTTT
TRBD2	NA	14	TRBV7-9	TRBJ2-1	CASSLPPSGGGQFF	TGTGCCAGCAGCCTACCCCCTAGCGGGGGTGGGCAGTTCTTC
TRBD2	NA	13	TRBV5-6	TRBJ2-7	CASSSGGSYEQYF	TGTGCCAGCAGCTCGGGGGGGAGCTACGAGCAGTACTTC
TRBD2	NA	15	TRBV18	TRBJ2-3	CASSPPAGGTDTQYF	TGTGCCAGCTCACCTCCAGCGGGGGGCACAGATACGCAGTATTTT
NA	NA	16	TRBV11-2	TRBJ2-7	CASSLDGGLGSYEQYF	TGTGCCAGCAGCTTAGATGGGGGCTTGGGCTCCTACGAGCAGTACTTC
NA	NA	14	TRBV11-1	TRBJ2-7	CASSLRDSSYEQYF	TGTGCCAGCAGCTTACGGGATTCCTCCTACGAGCAGTACTTC